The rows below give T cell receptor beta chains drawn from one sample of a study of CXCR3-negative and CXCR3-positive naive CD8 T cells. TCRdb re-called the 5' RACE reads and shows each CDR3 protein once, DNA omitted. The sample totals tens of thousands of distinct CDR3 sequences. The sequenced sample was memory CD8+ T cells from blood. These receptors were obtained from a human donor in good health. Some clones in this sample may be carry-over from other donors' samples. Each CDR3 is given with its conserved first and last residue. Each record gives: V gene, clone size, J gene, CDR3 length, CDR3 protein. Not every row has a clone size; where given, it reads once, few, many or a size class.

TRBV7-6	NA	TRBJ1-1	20	CASSLAPGFGLEGMNTEAFF
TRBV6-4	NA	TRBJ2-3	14	CASSDRPDAYTQYF
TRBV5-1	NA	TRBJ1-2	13	CASSLEVTYGYTF
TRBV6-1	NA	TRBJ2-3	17	CASSSPTTGWDTDTQYF
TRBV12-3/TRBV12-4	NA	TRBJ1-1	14	CASSLFNRGNEAFF
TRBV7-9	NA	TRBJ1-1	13	CASSLMSGTEAFF
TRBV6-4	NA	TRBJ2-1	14	CASSDSWENNEQFF
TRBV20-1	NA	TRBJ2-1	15	CSARKGLAEINEQFF
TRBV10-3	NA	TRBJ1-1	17	CAISDPGTGGVNTEAFF
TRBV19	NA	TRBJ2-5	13	CASSMMGGETQYF
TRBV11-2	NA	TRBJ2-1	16	CASSFWRGASYNEQFF
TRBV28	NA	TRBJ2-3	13	CASSFFRTDTQYF
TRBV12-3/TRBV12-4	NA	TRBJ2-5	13	CASLSWEQETQYF
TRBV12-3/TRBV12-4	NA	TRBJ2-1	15	CASSLSGAFYNEQFF
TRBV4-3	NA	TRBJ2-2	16	CASSQGGDLNTGELFF
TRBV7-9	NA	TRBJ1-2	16	CASSPGQGEAPYGYTF
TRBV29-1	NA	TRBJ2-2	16	CSVEGTATPNTGELFF
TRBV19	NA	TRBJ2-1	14	CASSRASSYNEQFF
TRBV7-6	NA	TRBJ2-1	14	CASSFLSPNAEQFF
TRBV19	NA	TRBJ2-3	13	CASSRQFTDTQYF
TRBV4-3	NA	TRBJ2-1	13	CASSPAKWGRQFF
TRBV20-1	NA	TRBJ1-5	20	CSARDPRGALEGPYRQPQHF
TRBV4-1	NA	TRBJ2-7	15	CASSQDTSGSCEQYF
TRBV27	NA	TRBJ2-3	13	CASLPVGLDTQYF
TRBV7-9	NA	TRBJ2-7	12	CASSLAMGQEYF
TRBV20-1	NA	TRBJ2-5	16	CSARDSERGITETQYF
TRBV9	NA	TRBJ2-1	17	CASSVGGGELGGFEQFF
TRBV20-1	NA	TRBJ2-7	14	CSARGQASVYEQYF
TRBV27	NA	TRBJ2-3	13	CAKLAGGTDTQYF
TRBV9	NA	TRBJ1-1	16	CASTENGGDVNTEAFF
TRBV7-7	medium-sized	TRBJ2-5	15	CASSINRGTAETQYF
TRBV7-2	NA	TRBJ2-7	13	CASSMTGRDEQYF
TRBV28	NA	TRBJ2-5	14	CASRTSGPVETQYF
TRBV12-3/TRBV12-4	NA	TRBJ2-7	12	CASSLSVYEQYF
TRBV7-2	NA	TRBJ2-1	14	CASSLGLAFNEQFF
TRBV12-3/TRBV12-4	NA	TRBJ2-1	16	CASSQDGTGALYEQFF
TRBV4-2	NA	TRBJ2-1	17	CASSPHRDQGRYNEQFF
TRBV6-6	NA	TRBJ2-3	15	CASSQTSGGTDTQYF
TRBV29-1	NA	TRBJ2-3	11	CSVEVSYTQYF
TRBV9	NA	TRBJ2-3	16	CASSVGIALRGDTQYF
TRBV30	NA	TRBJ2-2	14	CAWSPLENTGELFF
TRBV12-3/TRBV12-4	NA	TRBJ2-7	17	CASSLRPLEKSSYEQYF
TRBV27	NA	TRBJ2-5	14	CASSSGLVLETQYF
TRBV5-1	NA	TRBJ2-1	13	CASSFGGSNEQFF
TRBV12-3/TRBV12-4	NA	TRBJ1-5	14	CASSLSLDNQPQHF
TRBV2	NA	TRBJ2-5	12	CASVGSRETQYF
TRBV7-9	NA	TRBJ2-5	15	CASSPTPGREETQYF
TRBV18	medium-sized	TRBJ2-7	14	CASSKGDSFYEQYF
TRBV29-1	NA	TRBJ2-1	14	CSILGGAGVNEQFF
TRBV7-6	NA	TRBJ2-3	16	CASSLGPSGATDTQYF